The T cell receptor beta chain under discussion was sequenced for a study of PD-L1 blockade in urothelial cancer. Time point noted: peripheral blood 6 weeks after treatment start. Diagnoses among patients were locally advanced or metastatic urothelial carcinoma. TCRdb keeps only in-frame clones here, not all; method: immunoSEQ multiplex PCR. This sample has 100,000 to 150,000 clones, with roughly 82% found just once. Trimming cost V 2 bases and J 0 bases; bases outside gene matches: 5. This CDR3 comprises 17 residues. The germline V gene encodes CDR1 SGHTA and CDR2 FQGTGA. The TCR sequence derives from a man in his forties or fifties with urothelial cancer. The chain is built from TRBV7-3 and TRBJ2-1, with TRBD2 matching over 9 bases. The sample consisted of PBMCs, taken around atezolizumab (anti-PD-L1) treatment. In DNA, the CDR3 is TGTGCCAGCAGCTTAGGCGGGAGGGCCCTCTCCTACAATGAGCAGTTCTTC. Protein product: CASSLGGRALSYNEQFF.